What follows describes a single T cell receptor (beta chain). The sample holds one count of this clone. Its antigen is currently not known. Base qualities are not at hand, and no much larger clone is one base apart. The data are from a study of cytomegalovirus exposure and HLA in healthy donors (dated by TCRdb to the late 2010s). Context from the whole study: An earlier analysis of approximately 640 of the donors reported approximately 300 Gb of sequence data and 100 million to 130 million unique TCR beta sequences from roughly 180 million T cells. Both class I and class II loci were covered by HLA typing, at four-digit resolution. Donor age, sex, ethnicity and CMV serostatus were compiled alongside the repertoire data. To study patterns of TCR occurrence, a later analysis re-analyzed previously published TCR beta repertoires from 666 donors and added high-resolution HLA genotyping. Genome-wide SNP genotypes for about 55% of the 666 donors were used in a later genetic analysis, which treated that subset as a discovery cohort. The study used immunosequencing to profile the T cell repertoires of under 700 subjects and linked those repertoires to cytomegalovirus serostatus. Every discovery cohort repertoire had been produced on one sequencing platform. A handful of DR-DQ haplotypes were handled as single units for association and clustering because linkage in the cohort was strong. The later analysis used no new phenotypic data to find candidate immune exposures, relying instead on TCR beta sequences and their occurrence across donors. Across around 400 genotyped donors of the cohort, an average of about 220,000 unique TCR beta nucleotide sequences per donor were sequenced, and around 20% of those sequences were non-productive. In addition to the first cohort of around 670 subjects, a separate validation cohort of around 110 different subjects was used. An early release that covered about 600 HLA-typed donors contained about 300 gigabases of sequencing data and 65 million to 100 million unique TCR sequences. The aim of the study was to test whether cataloging public T cell receptors could identify signatures of past pathogen exposure. The genetic ancestry cluster associated with self-reported Caucasian donors included about 84% of the roughly 400 genotyped donors. To predict cytomegalovirus infection status, the study combined high-throughput TCR immunosequencing, statistical association of individual TCRs with disease status, and machine learning. The number of donors typed differed by locus, with roughly 620-640 for A, B, C, DRB1 and DQB1, roughly 520 for DQA1, over 600 for DPA1, and under 490 for DPB1. An earlier analysis of 587 of the donors used high-throughput TCR beta sequencing to judge whether each TCR beta V gene segment behaved as functional or pseudogenic. What the research found in general, with its limitations: Because the 87-base-pair reads could not distinguish some IMGT-functional V segments, including TRBV6-2 and TRBV6-3, those segments were excluded. In a later genetic analysis, fewer N-insertions in productive TCRs were reported among donors in an Asian-associated ancestry cluster than the roughly 710-donor mean. CMV serostatus was the only immune exposure information available for the cohort. Only TCR beta chains were sequenced in this cohort, and the absence of alpha or paired-chain data limited detectable features. Correlated functional status among segregating V segments might be attributable to linkage disequilibrium, but an unknown experimental factor could not be ruled out. Sequencing depth was assumed to be roughly uniform across donors in the presence/absence analyses, though that assumption may not hold. A further reported finding was that TCR beta sequences accurately predicted the HLA-A and HLA-B alleles for most subjects in the first cohort. Specific HLA alleles were associated with more than 15,000 TCR beta sequences at a false discovery rate of 0.05 in a later analysis. Strong co-occurrence of HLA alleles, especially DR and DQ, made assigning TCR associations to individual alleles difficult. Approximately 16 rarely observed V segments, including chromosome 9 orphons, were excluded from the earlier analysis of approximately 600 of the donors because counts were too low. In a later analysis, several top co-occurrence clusters were reported to appear linked to parvovirus B19, influenza, CMV and Epstein-Barr virus. A group of highly shared sequence variants was considered likely to be a technical artifact of the sequencing pipeline. In a later genetic analysis, a missense DCLRE1C variant was associated with V-gene and J-gene trimming of TCR beta chains, and the association was replicated in an independent cohort. Most TCR sequences were observed very rarely across donors, whereas some public TCRs were present in many individuals. Three of the identified cytomegalovirus-associated TCR beta chains were confirmed in vitro to be specific for cytomegalovirus antigens. In a later analysis, TCR association rates were found to vary across HLA loci, with the most associated TCRs seen for DRB1 alleles and the fewest for HLA-C alleles. HLA typing was unavailable for some donors at each locus, so association tests used only the typed subset. A later analysis found that HLA-associated TCR beta chains were more clonally expanded and had lower generation probabilities than equally common non-associated chains. In a later analysis, most CMV-associated TCR beta chains were found to appear HLA-restricted, with HLA associations seemingly driven largely by CMV exposure. The study listed 150 to 200 TCR beta chains as associated with cytomegalovirus. The authors suggested that the approach could potentially be extended to other disease states and immunological phenotypes. In both the original and validation cohorts, the classifier was reported to diagnose cytomegalovirus status with high specificity and sensitivity. An earlier analysis of around 600 of the donors showed that most TCR beta V segments appeared in productive rearrangements either about 87% or about 30% of the time, which broadly matched IMGT annotations.

Receptors were amplified or captured by the immunoSEQ multiplex PCR assay. For the multiplex PCR, a mixture combining 60 forward primers for TCR Vbeta segments and 13 reverse primers for TCR Jbeta segments was used. The CDR3 region of rearranged TCR beta genes was amplified from genomic DNA by a multiplex PCR assay. The Illumina HiSeq System was used to sequence the amplified TCR beta libraries as 87-base-pair reads. Per the original workflow: A later analysis tallied tens of millions of unique TCR beta chains across the 550 to 850 repertoires, and approximately 12 million of those chains were shared by two or more donors. A nearest-neighbor algorithm error-corrected the raw reads and collapsed the reads into unique sequences, merging closely related sequences to remove PCR and sequencing errors. To assign V, D and J gene segments, CDR3 sequences were aligned to IMGT reference sequences. For a sequence to be retained, a match of at least six nucleotides to both a V gene segment and a J gene segment was required. A rearrangement was called productive if the CDR3 had no stop codons and remained in frame with V and J, and every other rearrangement was called non-productive. Following IMGT convention, CDR3 was defined as the stretch from the second conserved V-encoded cysteine up to the conserved J-encoded phenylalanine. The earlier analysis of some 600 of the donors excluded sequences that lacked an unambiguous match to a single V gene segment. An earlier analysis of a few hundred of the donors classified V segments as functional when productive rearrangements were above 56.7% and as segregating when the standard deviation between donors was above 5%. A statistical classification framework was developed to diagnose cytomegalovirus status using the catalog of TCR beta chain sequences. V and J gene assignment, in a later analysis, came from comparing TCR nucleotide sequences with IMGT/GENE-DB human TR gene sequences. In a later analysis, CDR3 sequences and most-parsimonious VDJ recombination scenarios were assigned using the TCRdist pipeline. A later analysis defined each TCR beta chain by its CDR3 amino acid sequence plus V-gene family, and excluded reads lacking a unique V-gene family. As a way to deal with suspected cross-contamination and a sequencing artifact, a later analysis dropped 592 nucleotide sequences that were highly shared and had low generation probability. In a later analysis, a clonal expansion index for each public chain was calculated from normalized within-repertoire ranks of inferred template counts. A later analysis computed generation probabilities with a VDJ recombination model fitted to out-of-frame rearrangements, and checked the results against IGoR. Hypergeometric tests were used in a later analysis to score TCR-TCR, TCR-HLA and TCR-CMV co-occurrence, with a repertoire-size bias correction applied to the TCR pairs. In a later analysis, false discovery rates were estimated by permuting HLA or CMV assignments 20 times. In a later analysis, co-occurring TCRs were grouped using DBSCAN, with TCRdist sequence similarity added in when clustering inside HLA-allele-positive subsets. Co-occurrence clustering excluded repertoires with fewer than 30,000 or more than 120,000 public chains, plus five with anomalous nucleotide sharing. TCRdb holds this immuneACCESS table with in-frame rearrangements only. Some clones are missing; in checked studies, unresolved V genes explain under half, and the rest has no known cause. The DNA was the basis for D and trimming; V, J and clone size are from that table. This sample holds roughly 100,000 clones; around 76% were observed only once. Roughly 20% of the sample is in the top ten clones.

CDR1 SGHVS and CDR2 FQNEAQ are derived from the germline V gene. From its cysteine to its phenylalanine, the CDR3 spans 14 amino acids. Just CDR3 DNA is preserved here, 42 bases in frame from base 1. V sheds 0 bases and J sheds 6 bases, leaving 12 bases between their ends. The cohort comprised some 680 healthy bone marrow donors. At the time of sampling, all cohort members were nominally healthy, though unrecorded immune exposures were likely present. The donor tested CMV seropositive and was one of the 289 seropositive cohort members. Every donor gave a peripheral blood sample, and the peripheral blood mononuclear cells from that sample were used for TCR beta sequencing. The Qiagen DNeasy Blood Extraction Kit was used to extract genomic DNA from the blood cell samples.

The rearranged chain carries TRBV7-8 and TRBJ2-7; the D gene lacks a confident call. The sample consisted of PBMCs. This clonotype was obtained from an older woman in good health and CMV-seropositive. CDR3 region: CASSLAFRQAEQYF. The sequenced DNA is TGTGCCAGCAGCTTAGCCTTTCGGCAGGCCGAGCAGTACTTC. Reference TRBV7-8 and TRBJ2-7 genes cover what lies past the CDR3, so the full variable domain is GAGVSQSPRYKVAKRGQDVALRCDPISGHVSLFWYQQALGQGPEFLTYFQNEAQLDKSGLPSDRFFAERPEGSVSTLKIQRTQQEDSAVYLCASSLAFRQAEQYFGPGTRLTVT.